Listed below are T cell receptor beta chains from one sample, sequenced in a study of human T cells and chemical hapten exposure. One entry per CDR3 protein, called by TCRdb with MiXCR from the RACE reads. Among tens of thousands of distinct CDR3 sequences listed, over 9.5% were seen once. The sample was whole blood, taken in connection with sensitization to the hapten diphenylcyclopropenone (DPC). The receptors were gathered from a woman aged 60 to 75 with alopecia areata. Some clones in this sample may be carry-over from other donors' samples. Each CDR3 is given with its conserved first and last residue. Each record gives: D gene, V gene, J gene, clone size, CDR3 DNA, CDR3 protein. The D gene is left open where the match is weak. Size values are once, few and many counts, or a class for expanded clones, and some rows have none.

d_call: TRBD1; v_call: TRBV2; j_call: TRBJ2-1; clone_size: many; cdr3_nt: TGTGCCAGCAGTGAAGCGGGGACAGACCACAATGAGCAGTTCTTC; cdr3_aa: CASSEAGTDHNEQFF
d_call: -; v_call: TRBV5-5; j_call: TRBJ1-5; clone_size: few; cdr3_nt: TGTGCCAGCAGCTTGTGGGACAGCAATCAGCCCCAGCATTTT; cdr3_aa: CASSLWDSNQPQHF
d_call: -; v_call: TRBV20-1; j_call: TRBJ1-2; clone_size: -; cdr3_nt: TGCAGTGCCGGTGAACCTGGAAACTATGGCTACACCTTC; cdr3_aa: CSAGEPGNYGYTF
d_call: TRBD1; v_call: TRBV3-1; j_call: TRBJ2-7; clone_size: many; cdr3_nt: TGTGCCAGCAGTCCCCCGGGACAGGGGTACGAGCAGTACTTC; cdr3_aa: CASSPPGQGYEQYF
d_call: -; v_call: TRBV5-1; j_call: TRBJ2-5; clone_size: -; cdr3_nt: TGCGCCAGCAGCTTGGCCCCGGGGGCTCAGACCCAGTACTTC; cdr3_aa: CASSLAPGAQTQYF
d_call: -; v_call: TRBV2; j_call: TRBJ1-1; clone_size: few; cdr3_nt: TGTGCCAGCAGTTTCACCACAGTGAACACTGAAGCTTTCTTT; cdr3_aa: CASSFTTVNTEAFF
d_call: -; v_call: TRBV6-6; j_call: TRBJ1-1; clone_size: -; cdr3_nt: TGTGCCAGCAGTTACTCAGGGACGAACACTGAAGCTTTCTTT; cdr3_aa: CASSYSGTNTEAFF
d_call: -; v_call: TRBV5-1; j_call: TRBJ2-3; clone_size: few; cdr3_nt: TGCGCCAGCAGCCAGGGAGCAGATACGCAGTATTTT; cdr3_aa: CASSQGADTQYF
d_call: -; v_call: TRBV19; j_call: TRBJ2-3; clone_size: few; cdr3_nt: TGTGCCAGTAGTACGACTCGCTCAGGGACGCAGTATTTT; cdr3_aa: CASSTTRSGTQYF
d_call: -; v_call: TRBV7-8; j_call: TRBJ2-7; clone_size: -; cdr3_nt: TGTGCCAGCAGCTTCAGAGATGCCGTTACCTACGAGCAGTACTTC; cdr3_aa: CASSFRDAVTYEQYF
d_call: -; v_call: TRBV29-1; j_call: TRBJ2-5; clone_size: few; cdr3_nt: TGCAGCGTTGCGCTCCGGCAGGTCTACCAAGAGACCCAGTACTTC; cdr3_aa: CSVALRQVYQETQYF
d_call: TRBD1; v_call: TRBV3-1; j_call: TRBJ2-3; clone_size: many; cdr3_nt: TGTGCCAGCAGCCAGCTGGGGACAGGGGCAGATACGCAGTATTTT; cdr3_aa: CASSQLGTGADTQYF
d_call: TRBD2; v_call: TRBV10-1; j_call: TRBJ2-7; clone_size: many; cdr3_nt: TGCGCCAGCAGTGACACCAGCGGGGCTGACTACGAGCAGTACTTC; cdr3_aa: CASSDTSGADYEQYF
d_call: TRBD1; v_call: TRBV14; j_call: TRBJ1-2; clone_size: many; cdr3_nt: TGTGCCAGCAGCCCCGGGACAGACTATGGCTACACCTTC; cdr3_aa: CASSPGTDYGYTF
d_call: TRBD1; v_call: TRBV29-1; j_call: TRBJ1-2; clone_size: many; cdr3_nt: TGCAGCGTTGACAGGGGGTCAGACTATGGCTACACCTTC; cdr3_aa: CSVDRGSDYGYTF
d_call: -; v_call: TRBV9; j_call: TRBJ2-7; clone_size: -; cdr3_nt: TGTGCCAGCAGCGCTCAGCGGAGCAAGTCCGAGCAGTACTTC; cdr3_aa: CASSAQRSKSEQYF
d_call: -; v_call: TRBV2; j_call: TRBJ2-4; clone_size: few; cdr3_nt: TGTGCCAGCACATCACCGGCCCAAAACATTCAGTACTTC; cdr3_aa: CASTSPAQNIQYF
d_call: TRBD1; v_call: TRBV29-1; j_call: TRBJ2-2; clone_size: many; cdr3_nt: TGCAGCGTTGGGGGACAGGAGACCGGGGAGCTGTTTTTT; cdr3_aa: CSVGGQETGELFF
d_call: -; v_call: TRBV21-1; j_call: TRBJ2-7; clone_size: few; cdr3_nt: TGTGCCAGCACCCGAGTTACAGCTTACGAGCAGTACTTC; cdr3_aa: CASTRVTAYEQYF
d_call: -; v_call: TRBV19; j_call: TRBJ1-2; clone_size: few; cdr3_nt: TGTGCCAGTAGTATTGAACAGGACGCATACACCTTC; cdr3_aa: CASSIEQDAYTF
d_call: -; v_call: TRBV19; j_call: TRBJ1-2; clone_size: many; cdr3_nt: TGTGCCAGTAGTATCCCATATGGAAGCTATGGCTACACCTTC; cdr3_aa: CASSIPYGSYGYTF
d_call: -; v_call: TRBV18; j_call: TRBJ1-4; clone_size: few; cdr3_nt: TGTGCCAGCTCCCTACGGGGGGAAAAACTGTTTTTT; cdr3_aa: CASSLRGEKLFF
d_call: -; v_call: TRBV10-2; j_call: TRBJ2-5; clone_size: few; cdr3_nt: TGCGCCAGCAGACTAAGACCGACAAATGAAGAGACCCAGTACTTC; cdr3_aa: CASRLRPTNEETQYF
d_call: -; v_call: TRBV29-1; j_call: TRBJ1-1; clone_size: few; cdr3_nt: TGCAGCGTTGAAGACAACCCCGACACTGAAGCTTTCTTT; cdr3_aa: CSVEDNPDTEAFF
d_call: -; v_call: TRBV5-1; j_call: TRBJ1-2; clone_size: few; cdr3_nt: TGCGCCAGCAGCTTGAGGGATAACTATGGCTACACCTTC; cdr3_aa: CASSLRDNYGYTF
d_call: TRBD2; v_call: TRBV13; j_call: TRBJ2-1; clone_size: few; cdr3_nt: TGTGCCAGCAGCTATACCGGGAGGAGCTCCTACAATGAGCAGTTCTTC; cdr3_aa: CASSYTGRSSYNEQFF
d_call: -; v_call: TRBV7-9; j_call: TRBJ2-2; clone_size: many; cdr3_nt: TGTGCCAGCAGCCGGACGGGGGCCCGGAACACCGGGGAGCTGTTTTTT; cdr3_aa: CASSRTGARNTGELFF
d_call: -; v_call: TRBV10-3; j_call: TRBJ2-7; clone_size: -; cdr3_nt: TGTGCCATCAGTGACAGTGACTACGAGCAGTACTTC; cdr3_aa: CAISDSDYEQYF
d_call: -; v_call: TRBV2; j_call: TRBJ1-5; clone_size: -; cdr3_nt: TGTGCCAGCAGGGAGGGTCTGAATCAGCCCCAGCATTTT; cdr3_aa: CASREGLNQPQHF
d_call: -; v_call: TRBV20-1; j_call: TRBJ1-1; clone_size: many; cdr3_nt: TGCAGTGCTAGAACCGCAGAGGGTTACACTGAAGCTTTCTTT; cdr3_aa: CSARTAEGYTEAFF
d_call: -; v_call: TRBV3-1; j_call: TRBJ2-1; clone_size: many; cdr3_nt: TGTGCCAGCAGCTACGTTGCTACCTACAATGAGCAGTTCTTC; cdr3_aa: CASSYVATYNEQFF
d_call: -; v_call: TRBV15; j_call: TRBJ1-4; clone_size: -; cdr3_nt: TGTGCCACCAGCAGAGAGATTGGTGCAACTAATGAAAAACTGTTTTTT; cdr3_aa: CATSREIGATNEKLFF
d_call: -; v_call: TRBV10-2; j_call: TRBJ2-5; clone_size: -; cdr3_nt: TGCGCCAGCAGAGATAGCCAGGGGGGCCAAGAGACCCAGTACTTC; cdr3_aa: CASRDSQGGQETQYF
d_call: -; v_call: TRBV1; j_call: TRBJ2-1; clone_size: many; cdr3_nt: TGCACCAGCAGCCCTATACAATTTCAAACTGACTACAATGAGCAGTTCTTC; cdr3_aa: CTSSPIQFQTDYNEQFF
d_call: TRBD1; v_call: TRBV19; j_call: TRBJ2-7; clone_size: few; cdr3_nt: TGTGCCACGCAGCCACGACAGGGAACCTACGAGCAGTACTTC; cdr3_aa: CATQPRQGTYEQYF
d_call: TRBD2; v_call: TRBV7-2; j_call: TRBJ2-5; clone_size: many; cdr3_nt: TGTGCCAGCAGCTCCACACTAGCGGGGGTAAAGACCCAGTACTTC; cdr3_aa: CASSSTLAGVKTQYF
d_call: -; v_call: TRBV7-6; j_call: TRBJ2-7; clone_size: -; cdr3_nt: TGTGCCAGCAGCCCCAACCTAAGGGGAGTAAGGTACGAGCAGTACTTC; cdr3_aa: CASSPNLRGVRYEQYF
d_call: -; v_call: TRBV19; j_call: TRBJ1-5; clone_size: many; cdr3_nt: TGTGCCAGTTGGGGTTTTCGGAGCAATCAGCCCCAGCATTTT; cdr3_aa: CASWGFRSNQPQHF
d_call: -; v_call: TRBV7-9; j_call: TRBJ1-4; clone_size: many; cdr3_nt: TGTGCCAGCAGCTTAGCGCTTACAGCTGAAAATGAAAAACTGTTTTTT; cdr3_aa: CASSLALTAENEKLFF
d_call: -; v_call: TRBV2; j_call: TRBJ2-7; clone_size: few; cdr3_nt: TGTGCCAGCAGTGAAAGAGGGTACTACGAGCAGTACTTC; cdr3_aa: CASSERGYYEQYF